These 9 T cell receptor beta chains were all obtained from the same sample, sequenced in a study of OX40 agonist ivuxolimab in advanced cancers. Using immunoSEQ multiplex PCR, the repertoire was profiled, and TCRdb retains in-frame clones only, with some absent. Of 45,000 to 60,000 clones in the sample, about 89% were seen once. The sample consisted of CD4+ or CD8+ T cells sorted from blood, taken in a trial of the OX40 agonist ivuxolimab. The receptors derive from an adult with an advanced solid tumor such as melanoma, head and neck, liver or kidney cancer.

The chain employs TRBV7-9 and TRBJ2-5; 7 bases fit TRBD2. The CDR3 sequence is 17 residues long. V was clipped by 0 bases and J by 4 bases; unmatched bases: 11. Germline V gene data show CDR1 as SEHNR and CDR2 as FQNEAQ (reference sequence). The CDR3 region is CASSLARAGEVSETQYF. DNA for the CDR3: TGTGCCAGCAGCTTAGCGAGGGCGGGAGAGGTGTCAGAGACCCAGTACTTC.

This chain links TRBV28 with TRBJ2-5, with 10 nucleotides matching TRBD2. V lost 3 bases and J lost 3; bases outside the gene matches: 10. The germline V gene has CDR1 MDHEN and CDR2 SYDVKM. CDR3 length: 17 residues. CDR3 loop: CASSLGGAGGIEETQYF. The CDR3 coding sequence is TGTGCCAGCAGTTTGGGAGGAGCGGGGGGGATTGAAGAGACCCAGTACTTC.

The rearrangement links TRBV9 to TRBJ1-3, with D unclear. The V gene lost 0 bases and the J gene lost 0 bases, with 7 bases spanning the gap. The CDR3 sequence is 15 residues long. From germline, CDR1 is SGDLS and CDR2 YYNGEE. The CDR3: CASSVGSVSGNTIYF. As DNA, the CDR3 is TGTGCCAGCAGCGTAGGATCGGTCTCTGGAAACACCATATATTTT.

This sequence joins TRBV2 and TRBJ2-1, with 10 bases identical to TRBD2. The length of the CDR3 is 17 residues. The trim removed 6 bases at V and 7 bases at J, leaving 15 bases unmatched. The germline V gene encodes CDR1 SNHLY and CDR2 FYNNEI. In DNA, the CDR3 is TGTGCCAGCAGGGACGCTGGACTAGCGGCCCCAATGAATGAGCAGTTCTTC. Its protein product is CASRDAGLAAPMNEQFF.

This chain joins TRBV19 and TRBJ1-5, with no clear D. The CDR3 consists of 11 residues. The germline V gene has CDR1 LNHDA and CDR2 SQIVND (reference sequence). V lost 2 bases to trimming and J lost 14 bases, with 10 bases between them. The CDR3 DNA sequence: TGTGCCAGTAGTATAAGACTCTCGAAGCATTTT. Translated: CASSIRLSKHF.

This chain links TRBV5-1 with TRBJ1-4, with D perhaps matching TRBD1 (5 bases). The ends were cut back, 5 bases at V and 0 bases at J, with 8 bases in the middle. This CDR3 has 14 amino acids. Looked up from germline, CDR1 is SGHRS and CDR2 is YFSETQ. The CDR3 DNA reads as TGCGCCAGCAGGGGGGAACCAACTAATGAAAAACTGTTTTTT. It codes for CASRGEPTNEKLFF.

This clone was recorded only once. The chain's CDR3 is CASSYSGGVGQPQHF. The CDR3 DNA follows: TGTGCCAGCAGTTACTCAGGAGGGGTAGGTCAGCCCCAGCATTTT. The chain links TRBV6-6 to TRBJ1-5; maybe TRBD1 (5 bases). Germline CDR1 reads MNHNY; CDR2 reads SVGAGI (reference sequence). The CDR3 sequence is 15 residues long. V lost 0 bases and J lost 6, with 12 bases in between.

The chain joins TRBV21-1 to TRBJ2-5; the D call TRBD1 from the table was never checked on the DNA. TRBV21-1 corresponds to a pseudogene. The CDR3 extends over 18 amino acids. CDR3: CASSTRLRSTGHQETQYF. The CDR3 DNA reads as TGTGCCAGCAGCACTCGCCTTAGGTCGACAGGGCACCAAGAGACCCAGTACTTC.

The rearrangement uses TRBV25-1 and TRBJ2-5, with D possibly matching TRBD2 (5 bases). The J call could be wrong; TRBJ2-7 is a better fit for the DNA end. This CDR3 comprises 12 residues. Germline assignment: CDR1 MGHDK and CDR2 SYGVNS. CDR3 in amino acids: CASSGDSYEQYF. CDR3 sequence (DNA): TGTGCCAGCAGCGGGGATTCCTACGAGCAGTACTTC.